Following are 23 T cell receptor beta chains from one sample sequenced in a study of OX40 agonist ivuxolimab in advanced cancers. Libraries were prepared through the immunoSEQ multiplex PCR assay. The immuneACCESS repertoire file appears here via TCRdb, limited to in-frame rearrangements. These files lack a portion of the clones; in checked studies, under half of the deficit traces to unresolved V genes, and the cause of the others is not known. Across this sample there are about 47,000 clones, with 84% seen only once. The top ten hold roughly 25% of the sample. This sample comprised CD4+ or CD8+ T cells sorted from blood, obtained in a trial of the OX40 agonist ivuxolimab. These receptors were obtained from an adult with an advanced solid tumor such as melanoma, head and neck, liver or kidney cancer.

This clone was observed a handful of times. The chain links TRBV7-9 to TRBJ2-7; D may be TRBD1 (6 bases). With 6 bases removed from V and 4 bases from J, the gap between germline ends came to 13 bases. CDR3 size: 13 residues. In germline, CDR1 is SEHNR, CDR2 FQNEAQ (reference sequence). DNA of the CDR3: TGTGCCAGCAGTACAGGGTCCTTTTACGAGCAGTACTTC. As protein: CASSTGSFYEQYF.

This clone occurred once. The rearrangement joins TRBV10-3 to TRBJ1-1; D perhaps matches TRBD1 (6 bases). Trimming cost V 10 bases and J 3 bases, with 21 bases left between them. Germline loops: CDR1 ENHRY, CDR2 SYGVKD. This CDR3 is 15 amino acids long. The CDR3 DNA sequence: TGTGCCACCACGCGTCGAAGGGGGTCGGACACTGAAGCTTTCTTT. It translates to CATTRRRGSDTEAFF.

This clone was seen a few times. The V gene is TRBV21-1, the J gene TRBJ2-7. TRBV21-1 is classified as a pseudogene. The CDR3 is made up of 14 amino acids. In DNA, the CDR3 is TGTGCCAGCAAACCCGGACCGTACAAATACGAGCAGTACTTC. Translating it yields CASKPGPYKYEQYF.

The rearrangement links TRBV4-1 to TRBJ2-3; 8 nucleotides agree with TRBD1. V lost 4 bases, J lost 5 bases, and 8 bases stayed unmatched. CDR3 size: 15 residues. Per the germline V gene, CDR1 is MGHRA and CDR2 is YSYEKL. CDR3 DNA sequence: TGCGCCAGCAGCCTAAATCCAGGGGGCGTAGATACGCAGTATTTT. This translates into CASSLNPGGVDTQYF.

The chain links TRBV6-6 to TRBJ2-7, with TRBD2 as a possible D gene (5 bases). Germline V lookup: CDR1 MNHNY, CDR2 SVGAGI (reference sequence). V dropped 8 bases and J dropped 2 bases, with 10 bases sitting between them. This CDR3 is 12 amino acids long. DNA for the CDR3: TGTGCCAGCCGCGAGGGTCCCTACGAGCAGTACTTC. It yields the protein CASREGPYEQYF.

For this clone: Compared with germline, one end of the junction differs, possibly owing to a read error. The chain combines TRBV4-1 with TRBJ2-1; TRBD2 might be the D (6 bases). Germline CDR1 and CDR2: MGHRA and YSYEKL. The CDR3 runs to 15 residues. As DNA, the CDR3 is TGCGCCAGCAGCCAAGATGGGGGGACCTACACTGAGCAGTTCTTC. Encoded protein: CASSQDGGTYTEQFF.

The J gene is TRBJ2-1, the V gene TRBV28; D may match TRBD1 or TRBD2 (5 bases each). V was clipped by 5 bases and J by 7 bases, with 9 bases between them. CDR1 and CDR2 (germline): MDHEN, SYDVKM. The CDR3 covers 12 residues. CDR3 protein: CASSRGVNEQFF. The CDR3 DNA reads as TGTGCCAGCAGTCGAGGGGTAAATGAGCAGTTCTTC.

The chain couples TRBV5-1 to TRBJ2-3; D remains ambiguous. The germline V and J ends were trimmed by 4 bases and 3 bases, with 15 bases remaining between them. This CDR3 comprises 15 residues. Per the germline V gene, CDR1 is SGHRS and CDR2 is YFSETQ. In DNA form, the CDR3 reads TGCGCCAGCAGCCTAGGTATTGTGAGGACAGATACGCAGTATTTT. Translation: CASSLGIVRTDTQYF.

V usage is TRBV13 and J usage is TRBJ2-7; D is possibly TRBD1 (5 bases). Germline loops: CDR1 PRHDT, CDR2 FYEKMQ (reference sequence). V was clipped by 4 bases and J by 0 bases, with 13 bases between them. This CDR3 is built from 15 residues. The CDR3 here is CASSSEKGYSYEQYF. For the CDR3, the DNA is TGTGCCAGCAGCTCGGAGAAGGGGTACTCCTACGAGCAGTACTTC.

The gene calls are TRBV5-1 and TRBJ2-1, with a weak D call TRBD2 (5 bases). This CDR3 comprises 13 residues. Trimming took off 0 bases at V and 6 bases at J, with 7 bases between the two ends. Germline V CDR1 and CDR2: SGHRS, YFSETQ. The CDR3 sequence: CASSLAGGNEQFF. The CDR3, as DNA: TGCGCCAGCAGCTTGGCCGGAGGCAATGAGCAGTTCTTC.

The chain couples TRBV11-1 to TRBJ2-3; possible D gene TRBD2, 6 bases. V was trimmed by 1 base and J by 5 bases, leaving 7 bases between them. The CDR3 has 13 amino acids. Per germline, CDR1 SGHAT and CDR2 FQDESV (reference sequence). The CDR3 protein is CASSLDGGDTQYF. The CDR3 coding sequence is TGTGCCAGCAGCTTAGACGGGGGAGATACGCAGTATTTT.

The rearrangement joins TRBV5-4 to TRBJ2-7; D is possibly TRBD2 (5 bases). There are 14 residues in the CDR3. Germline CDR1 and CDR2: SGHNT and YYREEE (reference sequence). The ends were cut back, 3 bases at V and 5 bases at J, with 15 bases in the middle. DNA of the CDR3: TGTGCCAGCAGCTCCTTCCGGGCCGGGGACGAGCAGTACTTC. It specifies CASSSFRAGDEQYF.

The rearrangement joins TRBV7-2 to TRBJ2-7; perhaps TRBD1 as D (6 bases). The CDR3 totals 14 residues. V lost 1 base to trimming and J lost 2 bases, with 9 bases between them. Germline CDR1 and CDR2: SGHTA and FQGNSA. The CDR3: CASSLDRVAYEQYF. For the CDR3, the DNA is TGTGCCAGCAGCTTAGACAGGGTGGCCTACGAGCAGTACTTC.

This clone has just a few counts. CDR3 sequence: CASSSNYEQYF. Here the CDR3 DNA reads TGTGCCAGCAGCTCGAACTACGAGCAGTACTTC. This rearrangement joins TRBV7-9 to TRBJ2-7; D ambiguous. CDR3 length: 11 amino acids. Trimming removed 4 bases at V and 3 bases at J, with 4 bases between. The V gene's germline CDR1 is SEHNR and CDR2 FQNEAQ (reference sequence).

This chain uses TRBV7-9 with TRBJ1-2; 7 bases line up with TRBD1. Germline V CDR1 and CDR2: SEHNR, FQNEAQ (reference sequence). This CDR3 spans 16 amino acids. Trimming at V came to 5 bases and at J to 3 bases, leaving 12 bases not matched to a gene. As DNA, the CDR3 is TGTGCCAGCAGCCGAGGAGACAGGGCCGTACACTATGGCTACACCTTC. Protein: CASSRGDRAVHYGYTF.

Details on this clone: Relative to the germline gene, one junction end is altered; a read error may explain this. V is TRBV7-9 and J is TRBJ2-5; TRBD1 agrees at 9 bases. The CDR3 is 14 amino acids. Germline V gene sequence: CDR1 SEHNR, CDR2 FQNEAQ (reference sequence). CDR3 sequence: CASSPRDREETHYF. The CDR3 DNA sequence: TGTGCCAGCAGCCCCCGGGACAGGGAAGAGACCCATTACTTC.

In its sample, this clone was seen a few times. The chain is built from TRBV6-4 and TRBJ2-1; D remains ambiguous. V was clipped by 0 bases and J by 0 bases, with 9 bases between them. This CDR3 has 16 amino acids. Germline V gene data show CDR1 as MRHNA and CDR2 as SNTAGT. Here the CDR3 reads CASSDSAKSSYNEQFF. The CDR3 DNA reads as TGTGCCAGCAGTGACTCTGCCAAGAGCTCCTACAATGAGCAGTTCTTC.

The chain carries TRBV6-1 and TRBJ2-7; 8 nucleotides agree with TRBD1. This CDR3 is 14 amino acids long. Germline loops: CDR1 MNHNS, CDR2 SASEGT. V trimming: 8 bases; J trimming: 1 base; junction bases outside the gene matches: 7. The CDR3 here is CASDRGLSSYEQYF. In nucleotides, the CDR3 is TGTGCCAGCGACAGGGGACTTTCATCCTACGAGCAGTACTTC.

The V call is TRBV19, the J call TRBJ1-5; D unresolved. Trimming stripped 3 bases from V and 4 bases from J, with 13 bases between. CDR1 and CDR2 (germline): LNHDA, SQIVND (reference sequence). This CDR3 has 15 residues. In nucleotides, the CDR3 is TGTGCCAGTAGTATCGGTAGGGTAGGAAATCAGCCCCAGCATTTT. This codes for CASSIGRVGNQPQHF.

The chain links TRBV29-1 to TRBJ2-1; D call uncertain. Trimming took 7 bases from V and 2 from J, leaving 15 bases between them. This CDR3 is 14 amino acids long. CDR1 is SQVTM and CDR2 is ANQGSEA in the germline V gene. The CDR3: CSGQAHLPYNEQFF. In DNA, the CDR3 is TGCAGCGGACAAGCTCACTTACCCTACAATGAGCAGTTCTTC.

The CDR3 DNA reads TGCGCCAGCCACAGCAACAGGGAAGCTTTCTTT. As protein: CASHSNREAFF. The chain has TRBV5-1 and TRBJ1-1; D perhaps matches TRBD1 (5 bases). V lost 7 bases and J 8 bases, leaving 12 bases between the germline ends. The germline gives CDR1 SGHRS, CDR2 YFSETQ. This CDR3 spans 11 amino acids.

The chain recombines TRBV25-1 with TRBJ1-1; the D is unclear. The CDR3 extends over 15 amino acids. V was pared by 6 bases and J by 1 base, with 15 bases between. Germline-derived CDR1 and CDR2 are MGHDK and SYGVNS. Here the CDR3 DNA reads TGTGCCAGCAGGGGGTTTTCTTGGGGGAACACTGAAGCTTTCTTT. This translates into CASRGFSWGNTEAFF.

The chain recombines TRBV6-5 with TRBJ2-1; TRBD2 agrees at 10 bases. From germline, CDR1 is MNHEY and CDR2 SVGAGI. The CDR3 consists of 14 residues. After removal of 5 bases from V and 8 bases from J, the junction contained 6 bases not matched to a gene. This CDR3 is CASSAAGGLDEQFF. CDR3 DNA sequence: TGTGCCAGCAGTGCAGCGGGGGGGCTGGATGAGCAGTTCTTC.